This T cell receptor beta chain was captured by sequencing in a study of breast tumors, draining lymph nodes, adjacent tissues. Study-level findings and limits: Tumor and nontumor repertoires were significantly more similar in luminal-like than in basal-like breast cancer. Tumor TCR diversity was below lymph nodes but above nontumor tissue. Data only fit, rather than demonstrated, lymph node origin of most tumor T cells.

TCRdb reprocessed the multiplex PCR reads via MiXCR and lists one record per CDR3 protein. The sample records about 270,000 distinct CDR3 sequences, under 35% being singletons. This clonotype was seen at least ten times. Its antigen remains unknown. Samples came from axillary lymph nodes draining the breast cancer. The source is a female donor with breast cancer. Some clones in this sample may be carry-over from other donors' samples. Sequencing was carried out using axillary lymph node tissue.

The CDR3 nucleotides read TGTGCCAGCAGTTATTTCGGACAGGCCAATGAGCAGTTCTTC. It encodes CASSYFGQANEQFF. This chain connects TRBV12-3 or TRBV12-4 to TRBJ2-1, with 7 bases aligning to TRBD1. This CDR3 has 14 residues. The V gene end was trimmed by 4 bases and the J gene end by 6 bases; junction bases not matched to a gene: 6.